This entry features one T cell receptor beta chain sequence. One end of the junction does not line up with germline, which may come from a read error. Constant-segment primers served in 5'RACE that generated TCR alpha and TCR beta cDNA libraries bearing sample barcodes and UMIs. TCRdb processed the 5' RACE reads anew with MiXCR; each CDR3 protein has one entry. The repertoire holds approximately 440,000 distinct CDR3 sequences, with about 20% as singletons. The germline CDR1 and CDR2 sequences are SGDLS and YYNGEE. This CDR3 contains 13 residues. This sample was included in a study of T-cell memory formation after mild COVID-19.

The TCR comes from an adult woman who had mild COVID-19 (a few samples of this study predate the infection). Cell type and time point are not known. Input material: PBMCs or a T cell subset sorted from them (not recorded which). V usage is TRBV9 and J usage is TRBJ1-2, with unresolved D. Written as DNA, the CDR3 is TGTGCCAGCAGCGTAGAGTCGGGCTATGGCTACACATTC. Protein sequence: CASSVESGYGYTF.